The clone carrying this TCR beta chain occurred a few times. The data were obtained in a study of OX40 agonist ivuxolimab in advanced cancers. Libraries were prepared by immunoSEQ multiplex PCR; TCRdb keeps only in-frame clonotypes and omits some of them. The sample contains 90,000 to 100,000 clones, roughly 90% of which appear only once. The sequencing used CD4+ or CD8+ T cells sorted from blood, collected in a trial of the OX40 agonist ivuxolimab. The origin of this receptor is an adult with an advanced solid tumor such as melanoma, head and neck, liver or kidney cancer.

The CDR3 here is CASSSTGAPYNEQFF. In DNA, the CDR3 is TGTGCCAGCAGTTCGACAGGGGCCCCTTACAATGAGCAGTTCTTC. This chain connects TRBV2 to TRBJ2-1; 8 nucleotides line up with TRBD1. Germline V CDR1 and CDR2: SNHLY, FYNNEI. The CDR3 has 15 amino acids. J gave up 4 bases and V 5 bases, and 7 bases lay outside the gene matches.